This T cell receptor (beta chain) was retrieved from a study of T cell responses to AZD1222 COVID-19 vaccine (TCRdb year 2021). Regarding the research as a whole: A total of 230 to 250 trial participants underwent TCR sequencing, of whom nearly 210 had received two doses of AZD1222 and some 25 had received two doses of the MenACWY control vaccine. Trial participants were enrolled into age subgroups of 18-55, 56-69 and 70-plus years, which contained about 150, 27 and 61 TCR-sequenced participants, respectively.

Here V drops 2 bases and J drops 7 bases, and the junction holds 14 bases not matched to any gene. Taken from cysteine to phenylalanine, the CDR3 has 17 residues. CDR3 DNA is the only sequence kept; it has 51 bases, read in frame from the first base. As encoded in the germline V gene, CDR1 is MGHRA while CDR2 is YSYEKL. This sample's time point label indicates: about 28 days (+/-7) after the second vaccine dose. Because spike-specific TCR depth and breadth did not differ between the two schedules, AZD1222 recipients who got a second dose at roughly 4 weeks were pooled with those who got a second dose at roughly 12 weeks. Vaccinee samples came from UK trials COV001 and COV002, including a single-blind randomized controlled phase 2/3 trial of AZD1222 (ChAdOx1 nCoV-19) in healthy adults. For TCRbeta chain sequencing, PBMC samples were collected from trial participants at day 0 and at day 28 after the second dose.

On this clone itself: The specificity of this receptor is unknown. Base qualities are missing; no much larger clone stands one base away.

The CDR3 regions of human TCRbeta chains were analyzed by immunosequencing. On the study's bioinformatics: TCRs in the repertoires were matched against a reference library of SARS-CoV-2-specific TCRs that had been generated with the MIRA antigen-specificity platform. Breadth was defined as the fraction of unique TCRs that were SARS-CoV-2-associated, and depth was defined as the fraction of total T cells that were SARS-CoV-2-associated. Using the MIRA data, each spike-specific TCR was assigned both to the spike region to which the TCR was reactive and to a CD4 or CD8 class. Log10-transformed breadth and depth values were compared by one-way ANOVA with Sidak's multiple comparisons tests. In its TCRdb copy, this immuneACCESS table keeps in-frame sequences only and misses some clones. Where compared with another copy, unresolved V genes explain less than half of these, and the others have no known cause. V and J calls and clone size are copied from that table; D and trimming were computed from the DNA. In all, the sample holds about 130,000 clones, and more than 90% of those were seen once. In total, the top ten clones hold 0.9% to 1.3% of the sample.

General findings and caveats noted by the study authors: After two AZD1222 doses, spike-specific TCR breadth and depth were significantly higher than at day 0 and than in MenACWY recipients. Reportedly, close to half of the unique spike-specific TCRs recognized epitopes lying outside the regions that are mutated in the B.1.351 and B.1.1.7 variants. Only a handful of AZD1222 recipients were SARS-CoV-2 seropositive at baseline, limiting conclusions about previously exposed vaccinees. Participants were mostly white British and included more females than males, and it was suggested by the authors that clonal diversity may have been underestimated. The vaccine-associated CD4 TCRs covered the entire spike protein, and the dominant responses fell in regions 160-218 and 743-854. Because no samples from the day 14 peak response were available, repertoires could be characterized only after the peak T cell response. The 56-69-year group was small, and its depth increase did not reach significance, likely because of low power.

This specimen consisted of peripheral blood, obtained 28 days after the second AZD1222 dose. The TCR comes from an adult who received the AZD1222 COVID-19 vaccine. The rearrangement joined TRBV4-1 to TRBJ2-1, and TRBD2 aligns with 7 junction nucleotides. The CDR3 has the sequence CASSQRGPRERVNEQFF. The nucleotide sequence is TGCGCCAGCAGCCAACGTGGCCCGCGGGAGAGGGTAAATGAGCAGTTCTTC.